The next 7 T cell receptor beta chains were all read from a single sample in a study of radiation and T cells in renal cell carcinoma. Assay used: immunoSEQ multiplex PCR; TCRdb lists only in-frame clones, some missing. The sample contains around 140,000 clones, 80% to 90% of which appear only once. Time point reported: blood 4 weeks post-SBRT, at nephrectomy. Treatment indicated: 15 Gy SBRT to primary tumor, nephrectomy 4 weeks later. Sequences were derived from blood, sampled from a patient whose treatment included radiotherapy and nephrectomy. The receptors derive from a woman between 50 and 59 years old with renal cell carcinoma.

The chain links TRBV6-6 to TRBJ1-2, with TRBD1 matching 7 bases. The V gene's germline CDR1 is MNHNY and CDR2 SVGAGI (reference sequence). With V trimmed by 5 bases and J by 8 bases, 8 bases remained unmatched. CDR3 length equals 13 residues. The CDR3 region is CASSMEGAGGYTF. CDR3 in DNA: TGTGCCAGCAGTATGGAGGGGGCGGGAGGCTACACCTTC.

The chain employs TRBV19 and TRBJ2-5; D possibly corresponds to TRBD1 (6 bases). CDR1 and CDR2 from the germline V gene are LNHDA and SQIVND (reference sequence). The CDR3 is 18 amino acids. Trimming stripped 1 base from V and 4 bases from J, with 22 bases between. CDR3 nucleotide sequence: TGTGCCAGTAGTATAGCCAACACTTGGGGGCGCGGAGTAGAGACCCAGTACTTC. It encodes CASSIANTWGRGVETQYF. The full variable domain, its missing parts supplied by reference TRBV19 and TRBJ2-5, is DGGITQSPKYLFRKEGQNVTLSCEQNLNHDAMYWYRQDPGQGLRLIYYSQIVNDFQKGDIAEGYSVSREKKESFPLTVTSAQKNPTAFYLCASSIANTWGRGVETQYFGPGTRLLVL.

This clone was seen a handful of times. In DNA, the CDR3 is TGTGCCAGCAGGGGCAGGGGGGAGGAAAACATTCAGTACTTC. Translating it yields CASRGRGEENIQYF. The chain combines TRBV5-8 with TRBJ2-4, with D possibly being TRBD1 (7 bases). Between the trimmed V and J ends, which lost 5 bases and 5 bases, there was a span of 14 bases. Germline V lookup: CDR1 SGHTS, CDR2 YDEGEE. The CDR3 consists of 14 residues.

V usage is TRBV28 and J usage is TRBJ1-2, with unresolved D. Trimming stripped 2 bases from V and 3 bases from J, with 10 bases between. Germline loops: CDR1 MDHEN, CDR2 SYDVKM. The CDR3 has 14 residues. For the CDR3, the DNA is TGTGCCAGCAGTTTAGAGGGCGGAGACTATGGCTACACCTTC. This sequence encodes CASSLEGGDYGYTF.

The rearrangement links TRBV11-2 to TRBJ1-1, with 10 bases matching TRBD1. Germline CDR1 is SGHAT and CDR2 is FQNNGV. CDR3 length: 14 residues. Trimming removed 1 base from V and 10 bases from J; junction bases left unmatched: 6. The CDR3: CASSLAGQGWGAFF. CDR3 bases: TGTGCCAGCAGCTTAGCGGGACAGGGGTGGGGAGCTTTCTTT.

The chain is built from TRBV7-2 and TRBJ1-2; 7 positions match TRBD1. CDR3 size: 14 residues. Germline CDR1 is SGHTA and CDR2 is FQGNSA. V shed 4 bases, J shed 8 bases, and the junction held 10 bases outside the gene matches. The chain's CDR3 is CASSSSTGEQGYTF. CDR3 coding DNA: TGTGCCAGCAGCTCCTCCACAGGGGAACAGGGCTACACCTTC.

V gene TRBV4-1 combines with J gene TRBJ2-2, with 7 bases identical to TRBD2. This CDR3 comprises 16 residues. The V gene end was trimmed by 0 bases and the J gene end by 1 base; junction bases not matched to a gene: 2. Germline assignment: CDR1 MGHRA and CDR2 YSYEKL. The CDR3 DNA is TGCGCCAGCAGCCAAGAGTCGGGGGGGAACACCGGGGAGCTGTTTTTT. This codes for CASSQESGGNTGELFF.